The T cell receptor (beta chain) under discussion was sequenced for a study of CD8 T cells in ankylosing spondylitis. J gave up 6 bases and V 3 bases, and 5 bases lay outside the gene matches. The CDR3 is 15 amino acids. The V gene's germline CDR1 is WSHSY and CDR2 SAAADI. This clonotype has ten or more counts. Its cognate antigen is unknown. Points from the study as a whole: Ankylosing spondylitis blood seemed to carry a telltale TCR beta motif made of under 10 highly homologous variants.

One entry per CDR3 protein, called by TCRdb with MiXCR from the 5' RACE reads. The sample has 100,000 or so distinct CDR3 sequences, roughly 8.5% seen once. The chain uses TRBV10-2 and TRBJ2-3; 11 bases match TRBD2. Sequenced sample: blood, either unsorted or a sorted T cell fraction (not recorded which). The clonotype was recovered from a male donor with ankylosing spondylitis. The CDR3 nucleotides are TGCGCCAGCAGTGAACCGGGACTAGCGGATGATACGCAGTATTTT. Protein: CASSEPGLADDTQYF.